This T cell receptor beta chain was recovered during a study of cytomegalovirus exposure and HLA in healthy donors. Findings and caveats of the study: It was likely that a cluster of highly shared sequence variants was a sequencing artifact. The study listed 150 to 200 cytomegalovirus-associated TCR beta chains. In a later analysis, TCR beta V- and J-gene trimming was associated with a missense DCLRE1C variant. Prior analysis indicated that the majority of TCR beta V segments exhibited productivity approximately 90% or approximately 30% of the time.

The germline gives CDR1 GTSNPN, CDR2 SVGIG (reference sequence). This CDR3 has 15 residues. The germline V and J ends were trimmed by 4 bases and 4 bases, with 19 bases remaining between them. In regard to this clone: The antigen is unknown.

The PCR had 60 Vbeta and 13 Jbeta primers. Sequencing used immunoSEQ multiplex PCR; TCRdb keeps in-frame clones, though not all of them. This table has under 150,000 clones, 82% appearing once. The rearrangement uses TRBV30 and TRBJ1-2; possible D gene TRBD1, 6 bases. This TCR was recovered from a male donor in good health and CMV-seronegative. Sequencing input: PBMCs. The CDR3 reads CAWTLTGSGGYGYTF. CDR3 nucleotide sequence: TGTGCCTGGACCCTGACAGGAAGCGGGGGCTATGGCTACACCTTC.